One sample yielded the 20 T cell receptor beta chains listed below, sequenced in a study of shared clonotypes between healthy human individuals. Here immunoSEQ multiplex PCR was the method, and the copy in TCRdb shows in-frame clones only, minus some. The sample records 330,000 or so clones, approximately 79% being singletons. Source material: memory CD4+ T cells sorted from blood. Specified subset: CD45RA-negative fraction. These receptors were taken from a young man in good health.

This clone occurred once. The genes are TRBV28 and TRBJ2-3; no clear D. The CDR3 runs 13 residues. Germline values: CDR1 MDHEN, CDR2 SYDVKM. V shed 7 bases and J shed 4 bases, with 12 bases lying between them. In DNA, the CDR3 is TGTGCCAGCATTTCACCGAACGCAGATACGCAGTATTTT. Encoded protein: CASISPNADTQYF. Full variable domain (remainder filled in from reference TRBV28 and TRBJ2-3): DVKVTQSSRYLVKRTGEKVFLECVQDMDHENMFWYRQDPGLGLRLIYFSYDVKMKEKGDIPEGYSVSREKKERFSLILESASTNQTSMYLCASISPNADTQYFGPGTRLTVL.

This clone appeared many times. DNA of the CDR3: TGTGCCAGCGTCTGGGACAGAGACACCGGGGAGCTGTTTTTT. Residues: CASVWDRDTGELFF. V usage is TRBV2 and J usage is TRBJ2-2, with 7 bases identical to TRBD1. This CDR3 has 14 residues. CDR1 SNHLY and CDR2 FYNNEI come from the germline V gene. V shed 8 bases, J shed 3 bases, and the junction held 6 bases outside the gene matches.

The chain uses TRBV2 and TRBJ2-1, with 16 bases fitting TRBD2. The J segment lost 7 bases and the V segment lost 3 bases, leaving 12 bases of the junction unmatched. Germline V CDR1 and CDR2: SNHLY, FYNNEI. The CDR3 totals 19 residues. CDR3 amino acids: CASSDGTSGRAFGMNEQFF. The CDR3 nucleotides are TGTGCCAGCAGTGATGGGACTAGCGGGAGGGCCTTCGGTATGAATGAGCAGTTCTTC.

The rearrangement links TRBV5-1 to TRBJ1-1; D not resolved. The germline CDR1 and CDR2 sequences are SGHRS and YFSETQ. The germline V and J ends were trimmed by 1 base and 0 bases, with 7 bases remaining between them. The CDR3 is 14 amino acids. The CDR3 bases are TGCGCCAGCAGCTTGACAGCCCTGAACACTGAAGCTTTCTTT. It encodes CASSLTALNTEAFF. Full variable domain (rest looked up from reference TRBV5-1 and TRBJ1-1): KAGVTQTPRYLIKTRGQQVTLSCSPISGHRSVSWYQQTPGQGLQFLFEYFSETQRNKGNFPGRFSGRQFSNSRSEMNVSTLELGDSALYLCASSLTALNTEAFFGQGTRLTVV.

The chain links TRBV10-3 to TRBJ2-5; 8 bases match TRBD2. The CDR3 spans 14 residues. Germline assignment: CDR1 ENHRY and CDR2 SYGVKD. J lost 5 bases, V lost 6 bases, and 8 bases had no gene match. The DNA for the CDR3 is TGTGCCATCAGCCCGGGGGGGAGAGGGGAGACCCAGTACTTC. This sequence encodes CAISPGGRGETQYF.

On this clone: It differs at one base from a far larger clone, so likely a read error. This same CDR3 is encoded by further DNA sequences in the sample. The CDR3 nucleotides are TGCAGCGTACGACTAGCAGGAGGGCCCGGGGAGCTGTTTTTT. Translating gives CSVRLAGGPGELFF. This chain connects TRBV29-1 to TRBJ2-2, with 7 positions matching TRBD2. Trimming removed 6 bases from V and 6 bases from J; junction bases left unmatched: 10. Per the germline V gene, CDR1 is SQVTM and CDR2 is ANQGSEA. CDR3 length: 14 residues.

The chain links TRBV23-1 to TRBJ2-1; 14 bases map to TRBD2. TRBV23-1 has ORF status, its function being uncertain. The J segment lost 0 bases and the V segment lost 7 bases, leaving 8 bases of the junction unmatched. The CDR3 has 18 residues. The CDR3 bases are TGCGCCAGCACCCCGGGACTAGCGGGAGTTTGCTCCTACAATGAGCAGTTCTTC. Translation: CASTPGLAGVCSYNEQFF.

A few counts support this clone. This rearrangement joins TRBV29-1 to TRBJ2-1; the D call may be TRBD1 or TRBD2 (5 bases each). CDR1 SQVTM and CDR2 ANQGSEA come from the germline V gene. There are 14 residues in the CDR3. V was trimmed by 7 bases and J by 0 bases, leaving 13 bases between them. CDR3 nucleotide sequence: TGCAGCGACCTGAGGGGAAGCTCCTACAATGAGCAGTTCTTC. Its translation: CSDLRGSSYNEQFF.

The chain links TRBV30 to TRBJ1-3, with 9 bases fitting TRBD1. The J segment lost 0 bases and the V segment lost 2 bases, leaving 14 bases of the junction unmatched. CDR1 and CDR2 (germline): GTSNPN, SVGIG (reference sequence). This CDR3 is 19 amino acids long. Here the CDR3 reads CAWSWTRSTGGYSGNTIYF. CDR3 nucleotide sequence: TGTGCCTGGAGTTGGACCCGATCGACAGGGGGGTACTCTGGAAACACCATATATTTT.

The CDR3, as DNA: TGTGCCAGCAGCGGACAGGGAGCTGCAGGGGCCAACGTCCTGACTTTC. It codes for CASSGQGAAGANVLTF. The chain has TRBV2 and TRBJ2-6; 8 positions match TRBD1. This CDR3 spans 16 amino acids. Germline-derived CDR1 and CDR2 are SNHLY and FYNNEI. J lost 4 bases, V lost 6 bases, and 8 bases had no gene match.

The chain joins TRBV7-9 to TRBJ1-2; a weak D match, TRBD1 (6 bases). Germline CDR1 is SEHNR and CDR2 is FQNEAQ (reference sequence). The CDR3 runs to 14 residues. V lost 0 bases, J lost 7 bases, and 12 bases lay in between. DNA of the CDR3: TGTGCCAGCAGCTTAGCGGAGACAGGTCGTGGCTACACCTTC. Protein sequence: CASSLAETGRGYTF.

The chain has TRBV7-2 and TRBJ1-5; no firm D call. CDR3 size: 13 residues. Per the germline V gene, CDR1 is SGHTA and CDR2 is FQGNSA. With 6 bases removed from V and 0 bases from J, the gap between germline ends came to 6 bases. Here the CDR3 reads CASRGLSNQPQHF. CDR3 sequence (DNA): TGTGCCAGCAGGGGCCTTAGCAATCAGCCCCAGCATTTT. The full variable domain, its missing parts supplied by reference TRBV7-2 and TRBJ1-5, is GAGVSQSPSNKVTEKGKDVELRCDPISGHTALYWYRQSLGQGLEFLIYFQGNSAPDKSGLPSDRFSAERTGGSVSTLTIQRTQQEDSAVYLCASRGLSNQPQHFGDGTRLSIL.

The chain couples TRBV7-8 to TRBJ1-5; a possible D gene is TRBD1 (6 bases). V lost 5 bases, J lost 12 bases, and 14 bases lay in between. The CDR3 covers 12 residues. Germline CDR1 is SGHVS and CDR2 is FQNEAQ. CDR3 in amino acids: CASSPQQGGQHF. The CDR3 DNA sequence: TGTGCCAGCAGCCCCCAACAGGGCGGCCAGCATTTT.

This chain connects TRBV7-9 to TRBJ2-3; D might be TRBD1 (5 bases). Germline lookup yields CDR1 SEHNR and CDR2 FQNEAQ (reference sequence). Deletions cut 3 bases from V and 0 bases from J, with 10 bases between. The CDR3 runs to 15 residues. CDR3 sequence: CASSLRTRSTDTQYF. CDR3 nucleotide sequence: TGTGCCAGCAGCTTGAGGACACGTAGCACAGATACGCAGTATTTT.

The gene calls are TRBV19 and TRBJ2-1; D is ambiguous. The CDR3 runs 14 residues. Trimming took off 4 bases at V and 5 bases at J, with 12 bases between the two ends. Germline V lookup: CDR1 LNHDA, CDR2 SQIVND (reference sequence). The CDR3 spells CASSTDPTNNEQFF. The DNA of the CDR3 is TGTGCCAGTAGTACGGACCCTACGAACAATGAGCAGTTCTTC.

In this sample, this clone turned up many times. The CDR3 reads CASSPRAGGRYGYTF. CDR3 nucleotides: TGTGCCAGCAGCCCCAGAGCAGGGGGGCGGTATGGCTACACCTTC. V gene TRBV11-2 combines with J gene TRBJ1-2, with 7 bases identical to TRBD1. V shed 5 bases and J 5 bases; nucleotides not matched to a gene: 11. The CDR3 covers 15 residues. Germline values: CDR1 SGHAT, CDR2 FQNNGV.

V is TRBV7-8 and J is TRBJ1-2, with 9 bases fitting TRBD1. This CDR3 comprises 15 residues. Germline loops: CDR1 SGHVS, CDR2 FQNEAQ. V lost 5 bases and J lost 8; bases outside the gene matches: 12. The CDR3 region is CASSTRTGDLQGYTF. CDR3 coding DNA: TGTGCCAGCAGCACCCGGACAGGGGACCTACAAGGCTACACCTTC.

The genes are TRBV21-1 and TRBJ2-5. TRBV21-1 is designated a pseudogene. The CDR3 is 13 residues long. The CDR3: CAGPPRTEETQYF. The CDR3 DNA reads TGTGCCGGACCTCCAAGGACGGAGGAGACCCAGTACTTC.

The chain joins TRBV5-1 to TRBJ2-3; TRBD2 matches 8 bases. After removal of 5 bases from V and 1 base from J, the junction contained 6 bases not matched to a gene. Germline V lookup: CDR1 SGHRS, CDR2 YFSETQ. The CDR3 has 15 amino acids. CDR3 sequence reads: CASSTSGDGTDTQYF. CDR3 nucleotide sequence: TGCGCCAGCAGTACTAGCGGAGATGGCACAGATACGCAGTATTTT. The full variable domain, with the rest looked up from reference TRBV5-1 and TRBJ2-3, is KAGVTQTPRYLIKTRGQQVTLSCSPISGHRSVSWYQQTPGQGLQFLFEYFSETQRNKGNFPGRFSGRQFSNSRSEMNVSTLELGDSALYLCASSTSGDGTDTQYFGPGTRLTVL.

This clone has just a few counts. The V and J genes are TRBV28 and TRBJ2-6; 9 nucleotides agree with TRBD1. Trimming removed 6 bases from V and 0 bases from J; junction bases left unmatched: 6. CDR3 length: 17 amino acids. CDR1 MDHEN and CDR2 SYDVKM come from the germline V gene. CDR3 in amino acids: CASSPTGGHSGANVLTF. In DNA form, the CDR3 reads TGTGCCAGCAGCCCGACAGGGGGTCACTCTGGGGCCAACGTCCTGACTTTC.